The 29 T cell receptor beta chains below were found in one sample sequenced in a study of blood T cell repertoires in COVID-19. Generated by immunoSEQ multiplex PCR, the TCRdb table keeps only in-frame clones and is missing some. This table holds more than 95,000 clones, roughly 87% found once. Source material: peripheral blood. All receptors come from a human donor in a cohort sampled during active COVID-19.

The chain couples TRBV18 to TRBJ2-6, with 8 bases matching TRBD1. The V and J ends lost 1 base and 0 bases, in that order; junction bases with no gene match: 8. From germline, CDR1 is KGHSH and CDR2 LQKENI. The CDR3 length is 19 residues. This chain's CDR3 is CASSPRQGPASSGANVLTF. CDR3 in DNA: TGTGCCAGCTCACCACGACAGGGGCCAGCGAGCTCTGGGGCCAACGTCCTGACTTTC. Filled out from reference TRBV18 and TRBJ2-6, the complete variable domain reads NAGVMQNPRHLVRRRGQEARLRCSPMKGHSHVYWYRQLPEEGLKFMVYLQKENIIDESGMPKERFSAEFPKEGPSILRIQQVVRGDSAAYFCASSPRQGPASSGANVLTFGAGSRLTVL.

CDR3 amino acids: CASRAGQSNSPLHF. CDR3 nucleotide sequence: TGTGCCAGCAGGGCCGGACAGAGTAATTCACCCCTCCACTTT. The chain links TRBV2 to TRBJ1-6, with D perhaps matching TRBD1 (6 bases). V gave up 6 bases and J gave up 6 bases, with 12 bases separating them. The CDR3 covers 14 residues. Looked up from germline, CDR1 is SNHLY and CDR2 is FYNNEI.

The CDR3 region is CATSRGVYNEQFF. The CDR3 DNA sequence: TGTGCCACCAGCAGAGGAGTTTACAATGAGCAGTTCTTC. The V and J genes are TRBV15 and TRBJ2-1, with D hard to call. Germline loops: CDR1 LNHNV, CDR2 YYDKDF (reference sequence). CDR3 size: 13 residues. The germline V and J ends were trimmed by 1 base and 4 bases, with 5 bases remaining between them.

The chain joins TRBV6-5 to TRBJ1-2; no clear D. The ends were cut back, 6 bases at V and 8 bases at J, with 19 bases in the middle. The V gene's germline CDR1 is MNHEY and CDR2 SVGAGI. The CDR3 runs 14 residues. The CDR3 here is CASSRNPIGGGYTF. CDR3 nucleotides: TGTGCCAGCAGCCGCAACCCCATAGGAGGCGGCTACACCTTC.

This chain's CDR3 is CASSYQGYSYEQYF. The DNA for the CDR3 is TGTGCCAGCAGCTACCAGGGCTACTCCTACGAGCAGTACTTC. The gene calls are TRBV11-1 and TRBJ2-7, with a weak D call TRBD1 (5 bases). CDR1 and CDR2 from the germline V gene are SGHAT and FQDESV (reference sequence). The CDR3 length is 14 residues. Trimming took 4 bases from V and 0 from J, leaving 10 bases between them. Complete variable domain (other parts from reference TRBV11-1 and TRBJ2-7): EAEVAQSPRYKITEKSQAVAFWCDPISGHATLYWYRQILGQGPELLVQFQDESVVDDSQLPKDRFSAERLKGVDSTLKIQPAELGDSAMYLCASSYQGYSYEQYFGPGTRLTVT.

This clone was detected a few times. Other DNA sequences in this specimen translate into the identical CDR3. This chain joins TRBV5-1 and TRBJ2-7; D not certain. Germline V gives CDR1 SGHRS, CDR2 YFSETQ. This CDR3 has 12 residues. V lost 0 bases, J lost 4 bases, and 5 bases lay in between. The CDR3 nucleotides read TGCGCCAGCAGCTTGGACAGATACGAGCAGTACTTC. As protein: CASSLDRYEQYF.

The gene calls are TRBV28 and TRBJ1-1; 9 nucleotides agree with TRBD1. Losses at the gene ends were 7 bases for V and 1 base for J; bases not matched to a gene: 10. Looked up from germline, CDR1 is MDHEN and CDR2 is SYDVKM. CDR3 size: 16 residues. This CDR3 is CASKSDRGVGNTEAFF. The CDR3 DNA is TGTGCCAGCAAGTCGGACAGGGGAGTTGGGAACACTGAAGCTTTCTTT.

The chain couples TRBV5-8 to TRBJ1-6; 8 bases line up with TRBD1. Germline V gene lookup returns CDR1 SGHTS and CDR2 YDEGEE. V was pared by 4 bases and J by 4 bases, with 4 bases of the junction left unmatched. This CDR3 comprises 15 residues. The DNA of the CDR3 is TGTGCCAGCAGCCCTCGGACAGGGTATAATTCACCCCTCCACTTT. Protein sequence: CASSPRTGYNSPLHF.

This sequence joins TRBV28 and TRBJ1-5; D gene unclear. V was trimmed by 6 bases and J by 5 bases, leaving 11 bases between them. From germline, CDR1 is MDHEN and CDR2 SYDVKM. The CDR3 consists of 13 residues. The CDR3 loop is CASRVALYQPQHF. CDR3 nucleotides: TGTGCCAGCAGGGTCGCCCTATATCAGCCCCAGCATTTT.

The J gene is TRBJ1-4, the V gene TRBV11-3; 8 positions match TRBD1. The trim removed 5 bases at V and 8 bases at J, leaving 7 bases unmatched. This CDR3 contains 14 residues. Germline V gene sequence: CDR1 SGHNT, CDR2 YENEEA. In DNA form, the CDR3 reads TGTGCCAGCAGCCCCGGGACAGGAAGGGAAAAACTGTTTTTT. The encoded protein is CASSPGTGREKLFF.

V is TRBV12-3 or TRBV12-4 and J is TRBJ2-2; unclear D gene. CDR3 length: 12 amino acids. V was trimmed by 6 bases and J by 5 bases, leaving 7 bases between them. The CDR3 nucleotides are TGTGCCAGCAGCCGAACTACCGGGGAGCTGTTTTTT. This encodes CASSRTTGELFF.

The chain combines TRBV27 with TRBJ1-6, with 9 bases identical to TRBD1. The germline CDR1 and CDR2 sequences are MNHEY and SMNVEV (reference sequence). The CDR3 is made up of 14 amino acids. The V and J ends lost 6 bases and 8 bases, in that order; junction bases with no gene match: 5. CDR3 DNA: TGTGCCAGCAGCCCGGGACAGGGATATTCACCCCTCCACTTT. This sequence encodes CASSPGQGYSPLHF.

The sample holds one count of this clone. The CDR3 spells CASSQDPLSPNYGYTF. The CDR3 bases are TGCGCCAGCAGCCAAGATCCCCTATCGCCTAACTATGGCTACACCTTC. J is TRBJ1-2 and V is TRBV4-1; D not resolved. V was cut by 0 bases and J by 0 bases, with 11 bases left in between. There are 16 residues in the CDR3. The V gene's germline CDR1 is MGHRA and CDR2 YSYEKL.

This clone was observed a single time. The J gene is TRBJ1-2, the V gene TRBV29-1; a possible D gene is TRBD1 (6 bases). Germline CDR1 and CDR2: SQVTM and ANQGSEA. V gave up 2 bases and J gave up 8 bases, with 18 bases separating them. The CDR3 spans 14 residues. The CDR3 spells CSVEPGALGGGYTF. The CDR3 DNA is TGCAGCGTTGAACCAGGGGCCTTGGGTGGAGGCTACACCTTC. The complete variable domain, with remaining parts taken from reference TRBV29-1 and TRBJ1-2, reads SAVISQKPSRDICQRGTSLTIQCQVDSQVTMMFWYRQQPGQSLTLIATANQGSEATYESGFVIDKFPISRPNLTFSTLTVSNMSPEDSSIYLCSVEPGALGGGYTFGSGTRLTVV.

This chain links TRBV18 with TRBJ1-1; a possible D gene is TRBD1 (5 bases). V was shortened by 0 bases and J by 0 bases, with 11 bases between the two germline ends. The CDR3 sequence is 16 residues long. CDR1 KGHSH and CDR2 LQKENI come from the germline V gene. The CDR3 sequence: CASSPPGGEMNTEAFF. The DNA of the CDR3 is TGTGCCAGCTCACCACCGGGGGGAGAGATGAACACTGAAGCTTTCTTT.

The table lists this clone with a count of one. The genes are TRBV5-1 and TRBJ1-2; 8 positions match TRBD1. CDR1 is SGHRS, CDR2 YFSETQ, per germline. The CDR3 covers 15 residues. J gave up 4 bases and V 4 bases, and 9 bases lay outside the gene matches. DNA for the CDR3: TGCGCCAGCAGCGACGGGACAGGTGGATCCTATGGCTACACCTTC. Its protein is CASSDGTGGSYGYTF.

This clone was counted once. The rearrangement joins TRBV11-3 to TRBJ2-3; D possibly corresponds to TRBD1 (6 bases). Per the germline V gene, CDR1 is SGHNT and CDR2 is YENEEA. Trimming took off 5 bases at V and 2 bases at J, with 11 bases between the two ends. The CDR3 has 14 residues. The CDR3 here is CASSPGQPTDTQYF. Here the CDR3 DNA reads TGTGCCAGCAGCCCAGGACAGCCCACAGATACGCAGTATTTT.

This clone showed up just once. V and J are TRBV3-1 (or the pseudogene TRBV3-2) and TRBJ2-1, with TRBD2 as a possible D gene (7 bases). The CDR3 covers 16 residues. Trimming cost V 0 bases and J 7 bases, with 16 bases left between them. Per the germline V gene, CDR1 is LGHDT and CDR2 is YNNKEL (reference sequence). This CDR3 is CASSQDQGGVDNEQFF. CDR3 nucleotides: TGTGCCAGCAGCCAAGATCAAGGGGGGGTGGATAATGAGCAGTTCTTC.

CDR3 bases: TGTGCCACCAGTGTCCCGGGACAGGGTACAAACGAGCAGTACTTC. Its translation: CATSVPGQGTNEQYF. The chain couples TRBV24-1 to TRBJ2-7; TRBD1 matches 9 bases. The germline V gene has CDR1 KGHDR and CDR2 SFDVKD. The trim removed 5 bases at V and 5 bases at J, leaving 9 bases unmatched. CDR3 length equals 15 residues.

This rearrangement joins TRBV30 to TRBJ1-1; D uncertain. V shed 3 bases and J shed 4 bases, with 9 bases lying between them. The germline gives CDR1 GTSNPN, CDR2 SVGIG (reference sequence). The CDR3 spans 12 residues. The DNA of the CDR3 is TGTGCCTGGAGGCGCACTGGCACTGAAGCTTTCTTT. Protein product: CAWRRTGTEAFF.

The chain joins TRBV5-1 to TRBJ2-2; no clear D. The germline V gene has CDR1 SGHRS and CDR2 YFSETQ. The CDR3 consists of 14 residues. Trimming stripped 4 bases from V and 4 bases from J, with 11 bases between. CDR3 nucleotides: TGCGCCAGCAGCCCCGACAAACCCACCGGGGAGCTGTTTTTT. Encoded protein: CASSPDKPTGELFF.

Here the CDR3 DNA reads TGTGCCAGCAGCTTAGTGCGGTCGGACACTAAGCAGTTCTTC. Translation: CASSLVRSDTKQFF. The chain has TRBV11-3 and TRBJ2-1, with D tentatively TRBD1 (5 bases). V was cut by 1 base and J by 11 bases, with 15 bases left in between. The CDR3 contains 14 residues. Germline V gives CDR1 SGHNT, CDR2 YENEEA. Together with reference TRBV11-3 and TRBJ2-1, the CDR3 gives the full variable domain: EAGVVQSPRYKIIEKKQPVAFWCNPISGHNTLYWYLQNLGQGPELLIRYENEEAVDDSQLPKDRFSAERLKGVDSTLKIQPAELGDSAVYLCASSLVRSDTKQFFGPGTRLTVL.

The rearrangement links TRBV12-3 or TRBV12-4 to TRBJ2-5; D perhaps matches TRBD2 (5 bases). CDR3 length equals 12 residues. Trimming left V 5 bases short and J 4 bases short, with 8 bases between. The CDR3 coding sequence is TGTGCCAGCAGTGGGCTAGCAGAGACCCAGTACTTC. Translating gives CASSGLAETQYF.

J is TRBJ1-1 and V is TRBV19, with 10 nucleotides matching TRBD1. After removal of 6 bases from V and 5 bases from J, the junction contained 9 bases not matched to a gene. The V gene's germline CDR1 is LNHDA and CDR2 SQIVND (reference sequence). This CDR3 region has 15 residues. CDR3 loop: CASRGTGTGVTEAFF. DNA for the CDR3: TGTGCCAGTAGGGGAACCGGGACAGGGGTTACTGAAGCTTTCTTT.

This clone has just a few counts. The chain employs TRBV24-1 and TRBJ2-2, with 9 positions matching TRBD1. The CDR3 consists of 17 residues. Germline CDR1 KGHDR, CDR2 SFDVKD. V was clipped by 10 bases and J by 3 bases; unmatched bases: 14. The CDR3 DNA follows: TGTGCCACGAGAGAAAATACAGGGGGCGCGGACACCGGGGAGCTGTTTTTT. It encodes CATRENTGGADTGELFF.

The V call is TRBV5-6, the J call TRBJ2-3; 7 nucleotides agree with TRBD1. The CDR3 is 15 amino acids. Germline CDR1 is SGHDT and CDR2 is YYEEEE. After removal of 0 bases from V and 7 bases from J, the junction contained 8 bases not matched to a gene. The CDR3 region has the DNA TGTGCCAGCAGCTTGGCACAGGGGCCTGGGTATACGCAGTATTTT. This gives the protein CASSLAQGPGYTQYF.

V is TRBV5-4 and J is TRBJ2-1; tentative D call: TRBD2 (6 bases). Trimming removed 0 bases at V and 3 bases at J, with 7 bases between. The CDR3 length is 14 residues. Germline V gene lookup returns CDR1 SGHNT and CDR2 YYREEE (reference sequence). CDR3 sequence (DNA): TGTGCCAGCAGCTTGGTGCGGGACTACAATGAGCAGTTCTTC. Its protein product is CASSLVRDYNEQFF.

V usage is TRBV9 and J usage is TRBJ1-6, with 7 nucleotides matching TRBD1. V gave up 0 bases and J gave up 10 bases; unmatched junction bases: 7. In germline, CDR1 is SGDLS, CDR2 YYNGEE. The CDR3 extends over 15 amino acids. CDR3 sequence: CASSVGNRGRSPLHF. The CDR3 nucleotides are TGTGCCAGCAGCGTAGGAAACAGGGGAAGATCACCCCTCCACTTT.

V and J are TRBV10-1 and TRBJ2-1; D not certain. CDR1 WNHNN and CDR2 SYGVQD come from the germline V gene (reference sequence). CDR3 length equals 14 residues. V was cut by 6 bases and J by 3 bases, with 12 bases left in between. CDR3 coding DNA: TGCGCCAGCAGCCCTAACCGACTCTACAATGAGCAGTTCTTC. Residues: CASSPNRLYNEQFF.